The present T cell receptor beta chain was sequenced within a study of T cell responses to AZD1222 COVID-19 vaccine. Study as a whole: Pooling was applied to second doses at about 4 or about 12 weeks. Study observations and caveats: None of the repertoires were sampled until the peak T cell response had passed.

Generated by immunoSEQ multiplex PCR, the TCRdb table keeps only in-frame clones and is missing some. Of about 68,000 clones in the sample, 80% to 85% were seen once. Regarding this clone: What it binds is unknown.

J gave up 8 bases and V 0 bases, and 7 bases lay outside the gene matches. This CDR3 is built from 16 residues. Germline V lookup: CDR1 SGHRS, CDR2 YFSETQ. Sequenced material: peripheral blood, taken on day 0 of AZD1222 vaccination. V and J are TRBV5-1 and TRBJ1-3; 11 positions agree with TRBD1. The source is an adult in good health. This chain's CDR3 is CASSLAPGQGVHTIYF. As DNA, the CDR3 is TGCGCCAGCAGCTTGGCACCGGGACAGGGGGTGCACACCATATATTTT.